One sample yielded the 23 T cell receptor beta chains listed below, sequenced in a study of blood T cell repertoires in COVID-19. Here immunoSEQ multiplex PCR was the method, and the copy in TCRdb shows in-frame clones only, minus some. In the table there are approximately 180,000 clones, more than 70% of which are singletons. Sequencing was done on a sample of peripheral blood. All receptors derive from a person aged 65-85 years with COVID-19, enrolled during active disease.

This clone has only one observation. This chain joins TRBV28 and TRBJ2-7, with TRBD1 matching 7 bases. Germline loops: CDR1 MDHEN, CDR2 SYDVKM. The CDR3 contains 14 residues. V lost 5 bases, J lost 5 bases, and 9 bases stayed unmatched. In nucleotides, the CDR3 is TGTGCCAGCAGTACCCGACAGGGAGTCCACGAGCAGTACTTC. Amino acid sequence: CASSTRQGVHEQYF.

The gene calls are TRBV4-3 and TRBJ2-3; 10 bases match TRBD2. CDR1 is LGHNA and CDR2 is YSLEER in the germline V gene. J lost 4 bases, V lost 3 bases, and 4 bases had no gene match. CDR3 length: 15 amino acids. The CDR3, as DNA: TGCGCCAGCAGCCAGGATCTAGCGGGAGCAGATACGCAGTATTTT. Its protein is CASSQDLAGADTQYF.

The J gene is TRBJ2-6, the V gene TRBV5-5, with 10 nucleotides matching TRBD1. The CDR3 consists of 18 residues. Per the germline V gene, CDR1 is SGHKS and CDR2 is YYEKEE (reference sequence). Trimming took 5 bases from V and 1 from J; bases not matched to a gene: 9. CDR3 region: CASRPRDRGLSGANVLTF. CDR3 nucleotides: TGTGCCAGCAGGCCCCGGGACAGGGGTTTATCTGGGGCCAACGTCCTGACTTTC.

This chain links TRBV3-1 (or the pseudogene TRBV3-2) with TRBJ2-6, with a weak D call TRBD1 (6 bases). The CDR3 length is 16 residues. From germline, CDR1 is LGHDT and CDR2 YNNKEL (reference sequence). V was cut by 4 bases and J by 1 base, with 11 bases left in between. The CDR3 sequence: CASSRGTTSGANVLTF. The CDR3 nucleotides are TGTGCCAGCAGCCGGGGGACAACGTCTGGGGCCAACGTCCTGACTTTC.

V and J are TRBV28 and TRBJ2-1, with D tentatively TRBD1 (5 bases). Germline loops: CDR1 MDHEN, CDR2 SYDVKM. The CDR3 spans 14 residues. Deletions cut 4 bases from V and 6 bases from J, with 13 bases between. The CDR3 loop reads CASSSSSGPNEQFF. CDR3 in DNA: TGTGCCAGCAGTTCATCGTCAGGGCCCAATGAGCAGTTCTTC.

The gene calls are TRBV29-1 and TRBJ1-1; TRBD1 agrees at 8 bases. This CDR3 is 16 amino acids long. With 5 bases clipped from V and 5 bases from J, the junction kept 16 bases outside the gene matches. The V gene's germline CDR1 is SQVTM and CDR2 ANQGSEA. The CDR3 bases are TGCAGCGTTCCCCGCGGGGGCTCAGGGGGCTATACTGAAGCTTTCTTT. Translated, it gives CSVPRGGSGGYTEAFF.

The V call is TRBV18, the J call TRBJ1-5, with D uncertain. The germline gives CDR1 KGHSH, CDR2 LQKENI. V lost 6 bases, J lost 6 bases, and 9 bases lay in between. The CDR3 contains 12 residues. The CDR3 DNA follows: TGTGCCAGCTCCCCCCCGAGTCAGCCCCAGCATTTT. This codes for CASSPPSQPQHF.

V is TRBV15 and J is TRBJ2-5, with D possibly matching TRBD2 (6 bases). V lost 3 bases to trimming and J lost 5 bases, with 16 bases between them. The CDR3 totals 15 residues. Germline values: CDR1 LNHNV, CDR2 YYDKDF (reference sequence). The CDR3: CATSSRGGERETQYF. The CDR3 DNA follows: TGTGCCACCAGCAGCCGGGGCGGGGAGAGGGAGACCCAGTACTTC. The whole variable domain, remainder taken from reference TRBV15 and TRBJ2-5, is DAMVIQNPRYQVTQFGKPVTLSCSQTLNHNVMYWYQQKSSQAPKLLFHYYDKDFNNEADTPDNFQSRRPNTSFCFLDIRSPGLGDTAMYLCATSSRGGERETQYFGPGTRLLVL.

The chain is built from TRBV3-1 (or the pseudogene TRBV3-2) and TRBJ1-2; 10 nucleotides line up with TRBD1. This CDR3 region has 15 residues. The V gene's germline CDR1 is LGHDT and CDR2 YNNKEL (reference sequence). Unmatched junction bases numbered 4, after V lost 4 bases and J lost 2 bases. The CDR3 protein is CASSLPGQGNYGYTF. CDR3 nucleotide sequence: TGTGCCAGCAGCCTCCCGGGACAGGGGAACTATGGCTACACCTTC.

The V and J genes are TRBV27 and TRBJ1-2, with a tentative D call TRBD1 (5 bases). The germline V and J ends were trimmed by 4 bases and 8 bases, with 14 bases remaining between them. The V gene's germline CDR1 is MNHEY and CDR2 SMNVEV (reference sequence). The CDR3 has 13 amino acids. The CDR3 protein is CASSSTGDRGYTF. The CDR3 DNA reads TGTGCCAGCAGTTCAACAGGAGACCGGGGCTACACCTTC.

The V call is TRBV27, the J call TRBJ1-1; 7 nucleotides align to TRBD1. This CDR3 comprises 15 residues. V lost 4 bases, J lost 1 base, and 6 bases stayed unmatched. The germline CDR1 and CDR2 sequences are MNHEY and SMNVEV (reference sequence). The CDR3, as DNA: TGTGCCAGCAGTTCCGATAGACAGGGGAACACTGAAGCTTTCTTT. It translates to CASSSDRQGNTEAFF.

The chain employs TRBV4-2 and TRBJ1-1, with a possible D match to TRBD1 (6 bases). The V gene's germline CDR1 is LGHNA and CDR2 YNFKEQ. Deletions cut 0 bases from V and 3 bases from J, with 11 bases between. The CDR3 is 15 amino acids. The CDR3 DNA reads as TGTGCCAGCAGCCAAGATGGCAGGGGAGACACTGAAGCTTTCTTT. This gives the protein CASSQDGRGDTEAFF.

The V and J genes are TRBV5-6 and TRBJ1-2; D unresolved. V shed 2 bases and J shed 1 base, with 12 bases lying between them. This CDR3 is 15 amino acids long. Germline CDR1 and CDR2: SGHDT and YYEEEE. CDR3 amino acids: CASSFQQFLNYGYTF. CDR3 sequence (DNA): TGTGCCAGCAGCTTCCAACAATTCCTTAACTATGGCTACACCTTC.

The CDR3 DNA reads as TGTGCCAGCAGTGGACAAATATATAGCAATCAGCCCCAGCATTTT. This translates into CASSGQIYSNQPQHF. The chain employs TRBV28 and TRBJ1-5; tentative D call: TRBD1 (5 bases). In germline, CDR1 is MDHEN, CDR2 SYDVKM. The CDR3 covers 15 residues. V was trimmed by 5 bases and J by 0 bases, leaving 11 bases between them.

The chain joins TRBV10-3 to TRBJ2-5; 8 bases are a match to TRBD1. V lost 11 bases and J lost 1; bases outside the gene matches: 6. The CDR3 runs 13 residues. The germline gives CDR1 ENHRY, CDR2 SYGVKD. The CDR3 DNA reads as TGTGCCGTGTCCGGGACAGGCCAAGAGACCCAGTACTTC. As protein: CAVSGTGQETQYF.

The V and J genes are TRBV6-1 and TRBJ1-5, with D tentatively TRBD1 (5 bases). This CDR3 has 16 amino acids. Germline V gene data show CDR1 as MNHNS and CDR2 as SASEGT. Trimming left V 1 base short and J 4 bases short, with 14 bases between. CDR3 DNA sequence: TGTGCCAGCAGTGAAGAGGAGGGGAGTGGTAATCAGCCCCAGCATTTT. This gives the protein CASSEEEGSGNQPQHF.

The CDR3 here is CASRNNRGNQPQHF. DNA for the CDR3: TGTGCCAGCAGGAATAACAGGGGGAATCAGCCCCAGCATTTT. V is TRBV2 and J is TRBJ1-5; 8 bases map to TRBD1. The V and J ends lost 6 bases and 4 bases, in that order; junction bases with no gene match: 5. The CDR3 sequence is 14 residues long. The germline gives CDR1 SNHLY, CDR2 FYNNEI.

V and J are TRBV27 and TRBJ2-7; D may be TRBD2 (5 bases). V dropped 1 base and J dropped 3 bases, with 13 bases sitting between them. The length of the CDR3 is 15 residues. Germline V CDR1 and CDR2: MNHEY, SMNVEV (reference sequence). CDR3 loop: CASSLFGGRIYEQYF. The CDR3 nucleotides read TGTGCCAGCAGTTTATTTGGAGGTCGAATCTACGAGCAGTACTTC.

The rearrangement uses TRBV19 and TRBJ1-3; D is unresolved. The V and J ends lost 0 bases and 2 bases respectively, with 2 bases between them. The CDR3 covers 13 residues. Germline CDR1 LNHDA, CDR2 SQIVND (reference sequence). The CDR3 loop is CASSIDTGNTIYF. CDR3 nucleotides: TGTGCCAGTAGTATAGATACTGGAAACACCATATATTTT.

The table lists this clone with a few counts. This chain connects TRBV7-2 to TRBJ2-7; TRBD1 might be the D (6 bases). The CDR3 covers 14 residues. V dropped 4 bases and J dropped 5 bases, with 15 bases sitting between them. Germline V gene lookup returns CDR1 SGHTA and CDR2 FQGNSA. This chain's CDR3 is CASSWGPGRDEQYF. DNA for the CDR3: TGTGCCAGCAGCTGGGGGCCGGGGAGAGACGAGCAGTACTTC.

This rearrangement joins TRBV14 to TRBJ2-7; 12 positions match TRBD2. CDR3 length: 14 residues. With 8 bases clipped from V and 2 bases from J, the junction kept 4 bases outside the gene matches. The germline V gene encodes CDR1 SGHDN and CDR2 FVKESK. In DNA form, the CDR3 reads TGTGCCAGCGCACTAGCGGGAGGACCCTACGAGCAGTACTTC. This encodes CASALAGGPYEQYF.

The genes are TRBV27 and TRBJ1-6; 7 bases agree with TRBD1. V shed 2 bases and J 8 bases; nucleotides not matched to a gene: 3. The V gene's germline CDR1 is MNHEY and CDR2 SMNVEV (reference sequence). The CDR3 totals 14 residues. CDR3 region: CASSLQGEYSPLHF. The CDR3 nucleotides are TGTGCCAGCAGTTTACAGGGGGAATATTCACCCCTCCACTTT.

This clone appeared a few times. The chain couples TRBV3-1 (or the pseudogene TRBV3-2) to TRBJ2-1; 14 bases map to TRBD2. V lost 5 bases, J lost 10 bases, and 10 bases stayed unmatched. Germline CDR1 is LGHDT and CDR2 is YNNKEL (reference sequence). The CDR3 totals 16 residues. CDR3 nucleotide sequence: TGTGCCAGCAGCTCACCGACTAGCGGGAGGGCTCGAGAGCAGTTCTTC. Translation gives CASSSPTSGRAREQFF.